Described below is a single T cell receptor beta chain sequence and its context. Per the study methods: Amplified reference gene primers provided the basis for estimating nucleated cell counts. TCRdb's copy holds only in-frame clones and misses some; the assay was immunoSEQ multiplex PCR. For V, J and clone size, that table is used; D and trimming come from the DNA. The sample contains 360,000 or so clones, around 89% of which appear only once. This sample was included in a study of blood T cell repertoires in COVID-19. In germline, CDR1 is LGHNA, CDR2 YNFKEQ. V was clipped by 4 bases and J by 8 bases, with 21 bases between them. The CDR3 covers 16 residues.

The sequenced sample consisted of peripheral blood. The chain uses TRBV4-2 and TRBJ1-3; D is perhaps TRBD1 (5 bases). The receptor's source is a man younger than 35 with active or convalescent COVID-19. CDR3 region: CASSLDGEGRRDTIYF. As DNA, the CDR3 is TGTGCCAGCAGCCTTGACGGGGAGGGGAGACGGGACACCATATATTTT.